The 4 T cell receptor beta chains listed next were all sequenced from one sample in a study of T cell responses to AZD1222 COVID-19 vaccine. TCRdb keeps only in-frame clones here, not all; method: immunoSEQ multiplex PCR. The top ten clones hold around 1.5% of a sample with about 140,000 clones, about 92% of them seen once. The sample was peripheral blood, taken 28 days after the second AZD1222 dose. The receptor set was obtained from an adult who received the AZD1222 COVID-19 vaccine.

The chain couples TRBV28 to TRBJ1-2, with TRBD1 matching over 8 bases. CDR3 length: 14 residues. Germline-derived CDR1 and CDR2 are MDHEN and SYDVKM. The V segment lost 8 bases and the J segment 1 base; nucleotides outside the gene matches: 6. CDR3 protein: CASGTGSFNYGYTF. The CDR3, as DNA: TGTGCCAGCGGGACAGGCTCATTTAACTATGGCTACACCTTC.

J is TRBJ2-3 and V is TRBV27; possibly TRBD1 for D (7 bases). Per the germline V gene, CDR1 is MNHEY and CDR2 is SMNVEV (reference sequence). V dropped 6 bases and J dropped 2 bases, with 18 bases sitting between them. The CDR3 is 16 residues long. CDR3 region: CASRMRQGGSTDTQYF. CDR3 DNA: TGTGCCAGCAGAATGAGACAGGGAGGCTCCACAGATACGCAGTATTTT.

The V call is TRBV19, the J call TRBJ2-1; the D gene is possibly TRBD2 (5 bases). This CDR3 is built from 16 residues. V was pared by 2 bases and J by 0 bases, with 11 bases between. Germline loops: CDR1 LNHDA, CDR2 SQIVND (reference sequence). This chain's CDR3 is CASSITEVVSYNEQFF. The DNA for the CDR3 is TGTGCCAGTAGTATAACGGAGGTGGTCTCCTACAATGAGCAGTTCTTC.

This clone came up a few times. The chain joins TRBV4-2 to TRBJ2-2; D not certain. V was pared by 1 base and J by 3 bases, with 6 bases between. CDR1 and CDR2 from the germline V gene are LGHNA and YNFKEQ. There are 14 residues in the CDR3. This CDR3 is CASSQVDDTGELFF. For the CDR3, the DNA is TGTGCCAGCAGCCAAGTCGATGACACCGGGGAGCTGTTTTTT.